One and the same sample provided the 20 T cell receptor beta chains below, sequenced in a study of blood T cells in healthy people across ages. For the second PCR, which ran for roughly 6 to 12 cycles, a sample-barcoded 5' primer and a J-beta primer mix were used. From the 5' RACE reads, TCRdb called clonotypes with MiXCR, one entry per CDR3 protein. The sample holds approximately 1,700,000 distinct CDR3 sequences, roughly two fifths seen once. The sample comprised blood. The receptors were gathered from a human donor in good health.

The chain is built from TRBV27 and TRBJ2-2; D tentatively reads TRBD1 or TRBD2 (5 bases each). Germline lookup yields CDR1 MNHEY and CDR2 SMNVEV (reference sequence). V shed 7 bases and J shed 4 bases, with 10 bases lying between them. The CDR3 runs 13 residues. The CDR3 protein is CASNIGGTGELFF. DNA of the CDR3: TGTGCCAGCAATATTGGGGGCACCGGGGAGCTGTTTTTT.

This clonotype was seen only a few times. The rearrangement joins TRBV5-1 to TRBJ1-2, with 9 nucleotides matching TRBD1. Germline trimming cut 7 bases from V and 5 bases from J; bases unmatched to any gene: 9. CDR3 length: 14 residues. CDR1 SGHRS and CDR2 YFSETQ come from the germline V gene. CDR3 DNA: TGCGCCAGCCGTCGGATCGACAGGGGGTATGGCTACACCTTC. Protein: CASRRIDRGYGYTF.

To note about this clonotype: Since a much larger clone is just one base distant, this may be a read error. The DNA of the CDR3 is TGTGCCAGCAGCCAAGTAACGACGAACTGTGGCTACACCTTC. Translating it yields CASSQVTTNCGYTF. V usage is TRBV4-2 and J usage is TRBJ1-2; D is undetermined. Germline V gene lookup returns CDR1 LGHNA and CDR2 YNFKEQ. The CDR3 is 14 residues long.

In its sample, this clonotype was seen a few times. The gene calls are TRBV21-1 and TRBJ2-6; no DNA check was done on the table's D call, TRBD1. TRBV21-1 is classified as a pseudogene. CDR3 length equals 20 residues. The CDR3 DNA reads as TGTGCCAGCAGCAAAGAGTGTAGGTCTGAGAGGGACGCCCCGGCCAACGTCCTGACTTTC. Residues: CASSKECRSERDAPANVLTF.

This chain joins TRBV4-1 and TRBJ1-5, with 7 positions matching TRBD1. The CDR3 has 15 amino acids. The V gene's germline CDR1 is MGHRA and CDR2 YSYEKL. The trim removed 4 bases at V and 5 bases at J, leaving 8 bases unmatched. In nucleotides, the CDR3 is TGCGCCAGCAGCCCACCCGACAGGGAAGATCAGCCCCAGCATTTT. Translation gives CASSPPDREDQPQHF.

This clonotype came up a few times. J is TRBJ1-2 and V is TRBV29-1, with D tentatively TRBD1 (5 bases). CDR3 length: 12 amino acids. Trimming shortened V by 6 bases and J by 1 base, and 9 bases separated the two germline ends. Germline V gives CDR1 SQVTM, CDR2 ANQGSEA. CDR3 amino acids: CSVSDSNYGYTF. The CDR3 DNA is TGCAGCGTATCAGACAGTAACTATGGCTACACCTTC. Full variable domain (remainder filled in from reference TRBV29-1 and TRBJ1-2): SAVISQKPSRDICQRGTSLTIQCQVDSQVTMMFWYRQQPGQSLTLIATANQGSEATYESGFVIDKFPISRPNLTFSTLTVSNMSPEDSSIYLCSVSDSNYGYTFGSGTRLTVV.

V is TRBV20-1 and J is TRBJ2-3; D tentatively reads TRBD1 or TRBD2 (5 bases each). V dropped 3 bases and J dropped 6 bases, with 13 bases sitting between them. Germline values: CDR1 DFQATT, CDR2 SNEGSKA (reference sequence). The CDR3 runs to 13 residues. CDR3 residues: CSASRGQPDTQYF. The CDR3 DNA sequence: TGCAGTGCTAGTCGGGGCCAGCCGGATACGCAGTATTTT.

The rearrangement joins TRBV4-3 to TRBJ2-1, with 11 nucleotides matching TRBD2. With 0 bases clipped from V and 5 bases from J, the junction kept 3 bases outside the gene matches. The CDR3 extends over 16 amino acids. Germline CDR1 reads LGHNA; CDR2 reads YSLEER. This CDR3 is CASSQDEGLADNEQFF. Written as DNA, the CDR3 is TGCGCCAGCAGCCAAGATGAGGGACTAGCGGACAATGAGCAGTTCTTC.

The sample holds a few counts of this clonotype. J is TRBJ1-1 and V is TRBV12-5; no clear D. The germline CDR1 and CDR2 sequences are LGHNT and FRNRAP. V lost 5 bases, J lost 4 bases, and 11 bases lay in between. The CDR3 is 13 amino acids. The CDR3 DNA sequence: TGTGCTAGTGGTCCTTCCTCGGCCACTGAAGCTTTCTTT. Translated: CASGPSSATEAFF.

CDR3 nucleotide sequence: TGCAGCGTTGGATTAGATCGACAGGGCGAGCAGTACTTC. This translates into CSVGLDRQGEQYF. The V and J genes are TRBV29-1 and TRBJ2-7; TRBD1 matches at 7 bases. Per the germline V gene, CDR1 is SQVTM and CDR2 is ANQGSEA. The J segment lost 6 bases and the V segment lost 4 bases, leaving 9 bases of the junction unmatched. The CDR3 totals 13 residues.

CDR3 in amino acids: CASSAYLGQTSTGELFF. The CDR3 bases are TGTGCCAGCAGTGCCTACCTCGGACAGACCAGCACCGGGGAGCTGTTTTTT. The V call is TRBV6-1, the J call TRBJ2-2; D is perhaps TRBD1 (6 bases). Trimming took off 4 bases at V and 4 bases at J, with 19 bases between the two ends. Looked up from germline, CDR1 is MNHNS and CDR2 is SASEGT. This CDR3 contains 17 residues.

V usage is TRBV5-1 and J usage is TRBJ2-1; 7 positions match TRBD1. Germline V lookup: CDR1 SGHRS, CDR2 YFSETQ. V was pared by 4 bases and J by 3 bases, with 4 bases of the junction left unmatched. The CDR3 totals 14 residues. The CDR3, as DNA: TGCGCCAGCAGCCTATACAGGGGCTACAATGAGCAGTTCTTC. Residues: CASSLYRGYNEQFF.

The chain carries TRBV18 and TRBJ2-7; tentatively, D is TRBD1 (6 bases). Germline CDR1 reads KGHSH; CDR2 reads LQKENI. V shed 3 bases and J shed 4 bases, with 16 bases lying between them. The CDR3 is 15 amino acids. The CDR3 bases are TGTGCCAGCTCACCCCGGACAGAGGCCCTTTACGAGCAGTACTTC. The encoded protein is CASSPRTEALYEQYF.

This rearrangement joins TRBV11-2 to TRBJ2-4; possible D gene TRBD1, 5 bases. The CDR3 is 17 amino acids. Germline assignment: CDR1 SGHAT and CDR2 FQNNGV. The germline V and J ends were trimmed by 6 bases and 3 bases, with 21 bases remaining between them. The CDR3, as DNA: TGTGCCAGCAGTTACCTAGTCGTCCCCAGGGTCAAAAACATTCAGTACTTC. This encodes CASSYLVVPRVKNIQYF.

Regarding this clonotype: An end of the junction differs from the germline gene, which may be a read error. This chain joins TRBV10-3 and TRBJ2-7, with no clear D. Germline-derived CDR1 and CDR2 are ENHRY and SYGVKD. The CDR3 is 13 residues long. The CDR3, as DNA: TGTGCCATCAAAGAGAACAGAACCTACGTGCAGTACTTC. Protein sequence: CAIKENRTYVQYF.

This clonotype was observed a handful of times. The rearrangement links TRBV3-1 to TRBJ1-2; TRBD1 might be the D (6 bases). This CDR3 region has 15 residues. The V end lost 0 bases, the J end lost 6 bases, and 14 bases lay between the germline ends. From germline, CDR1 is LGHDT and CDR2 YNNKEL (reference sequence). The CDR3, as DNA: TGTGCCAGCAGCCAAGAGATCAGGGGATTCAATGGCTACACCTTC. Amino acid sequence: CASSQEIRGFNGYTF.

This clonotype occurred a few times. This rearrangement joins TRBV7-2 to TRBJ2-7, with a possible D match to TRBD1 (6 bases). There are 14 residues in the CDR3. The V end lost 4 bases, the J end lost 0 bases, and 10 bases lay between the germline ends. Germline CDR1 and CDR2: SGHTA and FQGNSA. Here the CDR3 reads CASSSDRISYEQYF. CDR3 bases: TGTGCCAGCAGCTCTGACAGGATCTCCTACGAGCAGTACTTC.

On this clonotype itself: The junction does not match germline at one end; this may be a read error. The V and J genes are TRBV9 and TRBJ1-2; 7 positions match TRBD1. Germline V lookup: CDR1 SGDLS, CDR2 YYNGEE. The CDR3 has 16 residues. The CDR3 region is CASSVSADRANYGHTF. CDR3 DNA sequence: TGTGCCAGCAGCGTCTCCGCCGACAGGGCCAACTATGGCCACACCTTC.

V and J are TRBV7-2 and TRBJ1-2; D gene unclear. Germline V gene sequence: CDR1 SGHTA, CDR2 FQGNSA. V lost 5 bases and J lost 2, with 18 bases in between. This CDR3 has 16 amino acids. Here the CDR3 reads CASSPQSDSSNYGYTF. As DNA, the CDR3 is TGTGCCAGCAGCCCTCAGTCAGATTCCTCGAACTATGGCTACACCTTC.

This clonotype was seen a single time. The rearrangement joins TRBV10-1 to TRBJ1-1; D gene ambiguous. The CDR3 is 14 residues long. In germline, CDR1 is WNHNN, CDR2 SYGVQD (reference sequence). V lost 0 bases and J lost 5, with 10 bases in between. DNA for the CDR3: TGCGCCAGCAGTGAGTCGCGAGGTTGGACTGAAGCTTTCTTT. It yields the protein CASSESRGWTEAFF.